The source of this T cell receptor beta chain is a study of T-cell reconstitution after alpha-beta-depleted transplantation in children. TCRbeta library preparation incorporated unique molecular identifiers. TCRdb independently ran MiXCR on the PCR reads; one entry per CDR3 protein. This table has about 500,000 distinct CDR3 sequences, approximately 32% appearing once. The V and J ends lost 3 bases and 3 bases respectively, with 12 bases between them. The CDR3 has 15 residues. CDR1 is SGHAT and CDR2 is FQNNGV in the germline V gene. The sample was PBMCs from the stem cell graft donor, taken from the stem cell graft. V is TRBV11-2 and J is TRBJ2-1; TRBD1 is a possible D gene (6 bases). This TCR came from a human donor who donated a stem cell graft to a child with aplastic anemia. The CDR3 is CASSFSRGHYNEQFF. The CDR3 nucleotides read TGTGCCAGCAGCTTTTCCAGGGGCCACTACAATGAGCAGTTCTTC.